This T cell receptor (beta chain) was retrieved from a study of cytomegalovirus exposure and HLA in healthy donors. Study-level information: An analysis done earlier identified 100 million to 140 million unique TCR beta sequences from about 179 million T cells. Study results and caveats: Later analysis showed most CMV-associated TCR beta chains appearing HLA-restricted. Presence/absence analyses supposed approximately even sequencing depth among donors. Altogether, more than 150 TCR beta chains were recorded as cytomegalovirus-associated.

Germline V CDR1 and CDR2: PRHDT, FYEKMQ (reference sequence). The CDR3 covers 19 residues. V shed 1 base, J shed 4 bases, and the junction held 16 bases outside the gene matches. With regard to this clone: No antigen is known for it.

PCR was performed using 60 Vbeta and 13 Jbeta primers. Method: immunoSEQ multiplex PCR; TCRdb's copy keeps in-frame clones and lacks some. The sample holds over 150,000 clones; more than 75% are singletons and the top ten take 9.5% to 15%. The origin of this receptor is a man aged 30 to 39 in good health and CMV-seropositive. V and J are TRBV13 and TRBJ2-3; 8 bases line up with TRBD2. Sequenced: PBMCs. CDR3 residues: CASSLVSYRAGLVPDTQYF. DNA of the CDR3: TGTGCCAGCAGCTTAGTCTCATATCGTGCGGGACTAGTACCAGATACGCAGTATTTT.